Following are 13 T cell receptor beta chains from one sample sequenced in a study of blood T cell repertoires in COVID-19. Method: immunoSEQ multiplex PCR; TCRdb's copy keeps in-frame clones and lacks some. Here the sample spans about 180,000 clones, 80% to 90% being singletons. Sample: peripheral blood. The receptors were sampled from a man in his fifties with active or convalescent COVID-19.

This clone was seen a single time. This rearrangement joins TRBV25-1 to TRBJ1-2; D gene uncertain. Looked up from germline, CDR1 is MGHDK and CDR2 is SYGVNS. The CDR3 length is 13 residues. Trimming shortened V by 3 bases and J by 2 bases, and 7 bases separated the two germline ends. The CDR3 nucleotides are TGTGCCAGCAGTGATGCGGTGAACTATGGCTACACCTTC. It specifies CASSDAVNYGYTF.

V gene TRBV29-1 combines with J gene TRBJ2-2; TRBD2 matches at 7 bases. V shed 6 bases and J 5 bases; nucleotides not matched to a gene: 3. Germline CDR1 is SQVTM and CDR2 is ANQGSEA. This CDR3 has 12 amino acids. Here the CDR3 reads CSVDGGTGELFF. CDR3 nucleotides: TGCAGCGTAGACGGGGGGACCGGGGAGCTGTTTTTT.

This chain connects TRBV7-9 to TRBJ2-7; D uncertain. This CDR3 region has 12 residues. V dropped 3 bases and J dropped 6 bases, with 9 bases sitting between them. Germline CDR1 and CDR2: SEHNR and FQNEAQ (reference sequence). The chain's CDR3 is CASSLKVAEQYF. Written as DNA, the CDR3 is TGTGCCAGCAGCTTGAAGGTAGCCGAGCAGTACTTC.

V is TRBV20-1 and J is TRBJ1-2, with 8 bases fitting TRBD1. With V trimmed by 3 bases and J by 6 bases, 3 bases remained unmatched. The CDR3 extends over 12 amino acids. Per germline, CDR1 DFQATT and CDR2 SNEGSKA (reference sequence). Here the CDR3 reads CSASTGGNGYTF. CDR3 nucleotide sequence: TGCAGTGCTAGTACAGGGGGTAATGGCTACACCTTC.

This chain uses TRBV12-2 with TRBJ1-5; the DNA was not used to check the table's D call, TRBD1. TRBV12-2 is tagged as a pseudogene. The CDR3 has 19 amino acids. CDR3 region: CASRLANLGQKYSNQPQHF. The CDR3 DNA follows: TGTGCAAGTCGCTTAGCAAACCTAGGACAGAAATATAGCAATCAGCCCCAGCATTTT.

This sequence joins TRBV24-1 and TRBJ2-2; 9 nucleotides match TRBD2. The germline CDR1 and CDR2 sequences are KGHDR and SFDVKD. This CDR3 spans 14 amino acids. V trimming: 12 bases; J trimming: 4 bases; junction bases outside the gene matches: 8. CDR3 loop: CAGGGGRSTGELFF. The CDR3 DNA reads TGTGCCGGCGGGGGGGGCAGGAGCACCGGGGAGCTGTTTTTT.

The CDR3 DNA reads TGCGCCAGCAGCTTGAACGGGGGATCCTACAATGAGCAGTTCTTC. It specifies CASSLNGGSYNEQFF. The rearrangement joins TRBV5-1 to TRBJ2-1; D may be TRBD2 (6 bases). The CDR3 totals 15 residues. V was pared by 1 base and J by 1 base, with 9 bases between. Per the germline V gene, CDR1 is SGHRS and CDR2 is YFSETQ.

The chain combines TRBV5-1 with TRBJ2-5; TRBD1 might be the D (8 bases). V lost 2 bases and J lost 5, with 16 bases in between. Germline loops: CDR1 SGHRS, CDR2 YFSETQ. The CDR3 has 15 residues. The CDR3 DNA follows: TGCGCCAGCAGCTTTTTAGGACAGGGAGGGGAGACCCAGTACTTC. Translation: CASSFLGQGGETQYF.

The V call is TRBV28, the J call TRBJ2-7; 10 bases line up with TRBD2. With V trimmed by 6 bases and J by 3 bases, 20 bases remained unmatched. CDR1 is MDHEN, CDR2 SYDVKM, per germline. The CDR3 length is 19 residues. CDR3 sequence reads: CASRPTAGNSGGTYYEQYF. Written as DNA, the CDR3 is TGTGCCAGCAGGCCAACCGCGGGAAATAGCGGGGGGACTTACTACGAGCAGTACTTC.

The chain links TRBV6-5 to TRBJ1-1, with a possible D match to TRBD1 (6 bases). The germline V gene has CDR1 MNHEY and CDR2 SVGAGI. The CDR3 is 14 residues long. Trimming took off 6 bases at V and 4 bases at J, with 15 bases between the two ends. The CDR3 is CASRGQLVSTEAFF. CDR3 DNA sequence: TGTGCCAGCAGAGGACAGTTGGTAAGCACTGAAGCTTTCTTT.

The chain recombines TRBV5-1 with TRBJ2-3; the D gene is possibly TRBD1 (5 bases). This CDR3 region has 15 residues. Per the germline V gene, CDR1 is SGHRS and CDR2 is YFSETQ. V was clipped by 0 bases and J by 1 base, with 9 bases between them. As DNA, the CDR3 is TGCGCCAGCAGCTTGGATCTCAGGGGCACAGATACGCAGTATTTT. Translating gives CASSLDLRGTDTQYF.

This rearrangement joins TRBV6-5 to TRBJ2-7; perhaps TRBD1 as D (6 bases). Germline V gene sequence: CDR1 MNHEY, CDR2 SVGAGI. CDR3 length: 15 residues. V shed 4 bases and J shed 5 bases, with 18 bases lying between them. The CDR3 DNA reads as TGTGCCAGCAGTTCCCAAACAGGGCGAAGCGACGAGCAGTACTTC. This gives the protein CASSSQTGRSDEQYF.

This CDR3 reads CASRETTGSYGYTF. The CDR3 DNA reads as TGTGCCAGCAGGGAAACAACAGGGAGCTATGGCTACACCTTC. The rearrangement links TRBV3-1 (or the pseudogene TRBV3-2) to TRBJ1-2; TRBD1 is a possible D gene (6 bases). V was clipped by 6 bases and J by 4 bases, with 15 bases between them. Germline CDR1 and CDR2: LGHDT and YNNKEL (reference sequence). The CDR3 is made up of 14 amino acids.